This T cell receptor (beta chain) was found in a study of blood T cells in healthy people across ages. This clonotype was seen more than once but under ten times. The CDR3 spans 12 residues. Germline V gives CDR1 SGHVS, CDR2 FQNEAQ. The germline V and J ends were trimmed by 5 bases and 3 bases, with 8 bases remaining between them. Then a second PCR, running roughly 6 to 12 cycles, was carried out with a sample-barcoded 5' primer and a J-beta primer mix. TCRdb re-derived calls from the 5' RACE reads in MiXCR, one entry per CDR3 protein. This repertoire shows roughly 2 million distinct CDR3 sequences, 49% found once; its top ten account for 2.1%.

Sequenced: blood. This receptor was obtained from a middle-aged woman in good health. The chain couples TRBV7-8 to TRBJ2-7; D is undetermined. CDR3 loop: CASSPHFYEQYF. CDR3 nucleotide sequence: TGTGCCAGCAGCCCCCACTTCTACGAGCAGTACTTC.